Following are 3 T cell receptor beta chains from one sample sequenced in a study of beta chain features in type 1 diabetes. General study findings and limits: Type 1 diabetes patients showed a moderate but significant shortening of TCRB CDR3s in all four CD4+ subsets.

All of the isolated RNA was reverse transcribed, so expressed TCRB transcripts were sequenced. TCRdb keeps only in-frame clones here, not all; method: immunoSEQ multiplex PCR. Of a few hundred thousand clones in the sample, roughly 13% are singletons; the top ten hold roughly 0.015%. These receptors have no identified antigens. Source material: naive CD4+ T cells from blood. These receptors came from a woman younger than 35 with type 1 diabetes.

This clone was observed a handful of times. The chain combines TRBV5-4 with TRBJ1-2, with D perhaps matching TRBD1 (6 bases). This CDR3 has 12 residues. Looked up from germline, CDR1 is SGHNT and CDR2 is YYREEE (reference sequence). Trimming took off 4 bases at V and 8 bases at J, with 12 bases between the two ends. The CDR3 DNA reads TGTGCCAGCAGCAGGGACATCCGGGGCTACACCTTC. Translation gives CASSRDIRGYTF.

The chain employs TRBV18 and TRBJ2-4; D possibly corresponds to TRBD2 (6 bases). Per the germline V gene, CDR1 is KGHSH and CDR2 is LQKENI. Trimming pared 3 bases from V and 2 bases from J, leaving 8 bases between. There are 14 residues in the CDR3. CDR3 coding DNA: TGTGCCAGCTCACCCGGAGGGACCAAAAACATTCAGTACTTC. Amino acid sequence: CASSPGGTKNIQYF. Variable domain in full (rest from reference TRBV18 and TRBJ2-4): NAGVMQNPRHLVRRRGQEARLRCSPMKGHSHVYWYRQLPEEGLKFMVYLQKENIIDESGMPKERFSAEFPKEGPSILRIQQVVRGDSAAYFCASSPGGTKNIQYFGAGTRLSVL.

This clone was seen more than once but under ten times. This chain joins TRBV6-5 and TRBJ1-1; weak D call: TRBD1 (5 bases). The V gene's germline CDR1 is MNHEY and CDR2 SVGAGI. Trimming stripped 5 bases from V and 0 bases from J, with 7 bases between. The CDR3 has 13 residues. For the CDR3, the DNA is TGTGCCAGCAGTCGACAGATGAACACTGAAGCTTTCTTT. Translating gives CASSRQMNTEAFF.